The 23 T cell receptor beta chains below come from one sample, sequenced in a study of monozygotic twins with cystic fibrosis. Here immunoSEQ multiplex PCR was the method, and the copy in TCRdb shows in-frame clones only, minus some. The sample includes under 30,000 clones, less than 95% seen only once; the top ten take about 0.51%. The sample taken for sequencing was blood. The receptors were sampled from a girl aged 2-10 years with cystic fibrosis.

This CDR3 reads CASSLAPDRGLPNYGYTF. In DNA, the CDR3 is TGTGCCAGCAGCTTGGCCCCGGACAGGGGCCTCCCCAACTATGGCTACACCTTC. The V gene is TRBV5-6, the J gene TRBJ1-2, with TRBD1 matching 9 bases. V was pared by 0 bases and J by 2 bases, with 11 bases of the junction left unmatched. The CDR3 has 18 amino acids. CDR1 is SGHDT and CDR2 is YYEEEE in the germline V gene.

This chain uses TRBV5-1 with TRBJ2-3; 9 bases are a match to TRBD2. The CDR3 is 15 amino acids. Per germline, CDR1 SGHRS and CDR2 YFSETQ. V trimming: 4 bases; J trimming: 2 bases; junction bases outside the gene matches: 5. The chain's CDR3 is CASSPVAGATDTQYF. The CDR3 bases are TGCGCCAGCAGCCCGGTAGCGGGGGCCACAGATACGCAGTATTTT. Combining the CDR3 with reference TRBV5-1 and TRBJ2-3 gives the whole variable domain KAGVTQTPRYLIKTRGQQVTLSCSPISGHRSVSWYQQTPGQGLQFLFEYFSETQRNKGNFPGRFSGRQFSNSRSEMNVSTLELGDSALYLCASSPVAGATDTQYFGPGTRLTVL.

The V gene is TRBV7-9, the J gene TRBJ1-2, with D unresolved. This CDR3 comprises 13 residues. With 0 bases removed from V and 4 bases from J, the gap between germline ends came to 6 bases. CDR1 is SEHNR and CDR2 is FQNEAQ in the germline V gene (reference sequence). The CDR3 loop reads CASSLARLYGYTF. Here the CDR3 DNA reads TGTGCCAGCAGCTTAGCACGGCTCTATGGCTACACCTTC.

This clone was detected only once. The chain carries TRBV30 and TRBJ2-1; 7 nucleotides match TRBD2. Germline CDR1 is GTSNPN and CDR2 is SVGIG (reference sequence). After removal of 7 bases from V and 8 bases from J, the junction contained 8 bases not matched to a gene. CDR3 length equals 12 residues. CDR3 sequence reads: CALSTSWYEQFF. For the CDR3, the DNA is TGTGCCTTATCGACTAGCTGGTATGAGCAGTTCTTC. Full variable domain (rest looked up from reference TRBV30 and TRBJ2-1): SQTIHQWPATLVQPVGSPLSLECTVEGTSNPNLYWYRQAAGRGLQLLFYSVGIGQISSEVPQNLSASRPQDRQFILSSKKLLLSDSGFYLCALSTSWYEQFFGPGTRLTVL.

The chain employs TRBV11-2 and TRBJ2-7, with a possible D match to TRBD2 (6 bases). This CDR3 comprises 15 residues. In germline, CDR1 is SGHAT, CDR2 FQNNGV. Trimming shortened V by 1 base and J by 10 bases, and 20 bases separated the two germline ends. Here the CDR3 DNA reads TGTGCCAGCAGCTTAGGGGGTAGGGCTAGCGAAACCCAGTACTTC. Amino acid sequence: CASSLGGRASETQYF.

The genes are TRBV2 and TRBJ2-7; 8 positions agree with TRBD2. CDR3 size: 16 residues. From germline, CDR1 is SNHLY and CDR2 FYNNEI. The ends lost 0 bases at V and 4 bases at J; junction bases unmatched: 8. The CDR3 sequence is CASSEAAGGAPYEQYF. Here the CDR3 DNA reads TGTGCCAGCAGTGAAGCCGCGGGGGGCGCACCTTACGAGCAGTACTTC.

This chain uses TRBV13 with TRBJ1-2; D remains unclear. This CDR3 comprises 17 residues. With 2 bases removed from V and 3 bases from J, the gap between germline ends came to 19 bases. Looked up from germline, CDR1 is PRHDT and CDR2 is FYEKMQ (reference sequence). The CDR3 DNA reads as TGTGCCAGCAGCTTAAGCCGGTATCAATCGGTTGACTATGGCTACACCTTC. This codes for CASSLSRYQSVDYGYTF.

This clone was detected once. The CDR3 nucleotides are TGTGCCAGCAGCGTTTACGGAAGTAACACTGAAGCTTTCTTT. Residues: CASSVYGSNTEAFF. This chain uses TRBV9 with TRBJ1-1, with unresolved D. The CDR3 is 14 amino acids. The V and J ends lost 2 bases and 2 bases respectively, with 10 bases between them. CDR1 SGDLS and CDR2 YYNGEE come from the germline V gene.

In this sample, this clone turned up a few times. V is TRBV7-2 and J is TRBJ1-2; D is unresolved. The CDR3 extends over 14 amino acids. The V gene lost 4 bases and the J gene lost 2 bases, with 11 bases spanning the gap. The germline V gene encodes CDR1 SGHTA and CDR2 FQGNSA. The CDR3 DNA sequence: TGTGCCAGCAGCTCGCCTCAGAGGAACTATGGCTACACCTTC. This translates into CASSSPQRNYGYTF.

The chain has TRBV5-1 and TRBJ1-5; TRBD1 matches at 7 bases. The CDR3 is 15 amino acids. V gave up 4 bases and J gave up 2 bases; unmatched junction bases: 6. Looked up from germline, CDR1 is SGHRS and CDR2 is YFSETQ. The CDR3 sequence: CASSATGAGNQPQHF. The CDR3 DNA sequence: TGCGCCAGCAGCGCAACAGGGGCTGGCAATCAGCCCCAGCATTTT.

This chain uses TRBV7-2 with TRBJ2-5; D ambiguous. CDR1 and CDR2 (germline): SGHTA, FQGNSA. V dropped 2 bases and J dropped 0 bases, with 7 bases sitting between them. The CDR3 has 14 residues. Here the CDR3 DNA reads TGTGCCAGCAGCTTACCCCCCAACCAAGAGACCCAGTACTTC. Protein sequence: CASSLPPNQETQYF.

The chain joins TRBV4-2 to TRBJ2-1; D is perhaps TRBD1 (5 bases). This CDR3 has 17 residues. Germline CDR1 reads LGHNA; CDR2 reads YNFKEQ. With 0 bases removed from V and 0 bases from J, the gap between germline ends came to 12 bases. CDR3 nucleotides: TGTGCCAGCAGCCAAGATGGGGCCACCAGCTCCTACAATGAGCAGTTCTTC. This translates into CASSQDGATSSYNEQFF.

The J gene is TRBJ2-2, the V gene TRBV6-1; no definite D call. CDR3 length: 13 residues. The germline V gene has CDR1 MNHNS and CDR2 SASEGT. V lost 2 bases and J 3 bases, leaving 4 bases between the germline ends. Written as DNA, the CDR3 is TGTGCCAGCAGTGAACGGTACACCGGGGAGCTGTTTTTT. It specifies CASSERYTGELFF.

The chain recombines TRBV5-1 with TRBJ1-6; no definite D call. The germline gives CDR1 SGHRS, CDR2 YFSETQ. The CDR3 covers 15 residues. V was trimmed by 1 base and J by 5 bases, leaving 10 bases between them. CDR3 in DNA: TGCGCCAGCAGCTTGTGGTCCCTGGATAATTCACCCCTCCACTTT. It codes for CASSLWSLDNSPLHF.

To note about this clone: The junction departs from the called germline gene at one end, perhaps through a read error. The V call is TRBV28, the J call TRBJ2-5; D is unclear. Germline loops: CDR1 MDHEN, CDR2 SYDVKM. The length of the CDR3 is 12 residues. The CDR3 DNA reads TGTGCCGGCAGTCTCTCCATCGGGACCCAGTACTTC. This codes for CAGSLSIGTQYF.

The V call is TRBV5-6, the J call TRBJ2-1; a possible D gene is TRBD2 (5 bases). Looked up from germline, CDR1 is SGHDT and CDR2 is YYEEEE. The CDR3 contains 16 residues. Trimming took 0 bases from V and 5 from J, leaving 15 bases between them. The CDR3 coding sequence is TGTGCCAGCAGCTTGGGTGGGTCAACGGGGAACAATGAGCAGTTCTTC. Translated, it gives CASSLGGSTGNNEQFF.

The chain couples TRBV5-4 to TRBJ1-1; no clear D gene. The CDR3 length is 14 residues. The germline CDR1 and CDR2 sequences are SGHNT and YYREEE (reference sequence). The ends were cut back, 4 bases at V and 3 bases at J, with 13 bases in the middle. The CDR3 DNA sequence: TGTGCCAGCAGCCTAAGACCCCAGGACACTGAAGCTTTCTTT. It translates to CASSLRPQDTEAFF. Supplemented by reference TRBV5-4 and TRBJ1-1, the full variable domain reads ETGVTQSPTHLIKTRGQQVTLRCSSQSGHNTVSWYQQALGQGPQFIFQYYREEENGRGNFPPRFSGLQFPNYSSELNVNALELDDSALYLCASSLRPQDTEAFFGQGTRLTVV.

The genes are TRBV9 and TRBJ2-1; D not resolved. This CDR3 is 11 amino acids long. Trimming pared 0 bases from V and 11 bases from J, leaving 6 bases between. Germline assignment: CDR1 SGDLS and CDR2 YYNGEE. The CDR3 DNA reads as TGTGCCAGCAGCGTAGAGGGCCAGCAGTTCTTC. This gives the protein CASSVEGQQFF.

This clone has just one count. The chain links TRBV5-4 to TRBJ1-1; no clear D gene. The germline V gene has CDR1 SGHNT and CDR2 YYREEE (reference sequence). Between the trimmed V and J ends, which lost 4 bases and 0 bases, there was a span of 13 bases. The CDR3 loop spans 15 amino acids. The CDR3 region is CASSPRRGVNTEAFF. The CDR3 DNA is TGTGCCAGCAGCCCCCGGCGCGGGGTGAACACTGAAGCTTTCTTT.

This clone is a singleton in its sample. CDR3 DNA: TGCGCCAGCAGCCGTGGGGACAGGGCCTACGAGCAGTACTTC. Its protein product is CASSRGDRAYEQYF. V and J are TRBV4-1 and TRBJ2-7; 9 nucleotides align to TRBD1. Per the germline V gene, CDR1 is MGHRA and CDR2 is YSYEKL. The J segment lost 2 bases and the V segment lost 4 bases, leaving 3 bases of the junction unmatched. CDR3 length equals 14 residues.

This rearrangement joins TRBV6-6 to TRBJ2-1; 12 bases are shared with TRBD2. The CDR3 is made up of 16 amino acids. V lost 0 bases to trimming and J lost 4 bases; unmatched junction nucleotides: 1. From germline, CDR1 is MNHNY and CDR2 SVGAGI (reference sequence). CDR3 DNA sequence: TGTGCCAGCAGTTACTCGCTAGCGGGGGGGTACAATGAGCAGTTCTTC. This gives the protein CASSYSLAGGYNEQFF.

The V and J genes are TRBV7-2 and TRBJ1-5; D is ambiguous. Germline loops: CDR1 SGHTA, CDR2 FQGNSA. Trimming took off 2 bases at V and 4 bases at J, with 6 bases between the two ends. The CDR3 contains 13 residues. The CDR3 spells CASSLPGNQPQHF. In DNA, the CDR3 is TGTGCCAGCAGCTTACCAGGAAATCAGCCCCAGCATTTT.

Remarks on this clone: A single base separates this from a much larger clone, so it may be a read error. This chain links TRBV5-1 with TRBJ1-1, with D perhaps matching TRBD1 (5 bases). This CDR3 has 12 residues. From germline, CDR1 is SGHRS and CDR2 YFSETQ. CDR3 coding DNA: TGTGCCAGCAGCTTGAGGGGCACTGAAGCTTTCTTT. Translated, it gives CASSLRGTEAFF.